This paragraph reports one T cell receptor (beta chain). Antigen: not known. The entry originates in a study of T cells in Graves' hyperthyroidism and ophthalmopathy. V lost 4 bases and J 4 bases, leaving 10 bases between the germline ends. The CDR3 extends over 13 amino acids. Looked up from germline, CDR1 is SGHVS and CDR2 is FQNEAQ. The study's findings and limits: Most thyroid clonotypes expanded above 0.001 appeared in blood too.

What was amplified from RNA transcripts were TCR beta CDR3 regions. The HTBI primer set was used in a first-round RT-PCR of the TCR CDR3. TCRdb re-analysed the multiplex PCR reads in MiXCR, keeping a single row per CDR3 protein. This sample carries about 570,000 distinct CDR3 sequences, more than 45% of them seen once, and the ten largest clones take around a fifth. The gene calls are TRBV7-8 and TRBJ2-5; D is possibly TRBD2 (5 bases). The sample taken for sequencing was peripheral blood or thyroid tissue (not recorded which). The sequence came from an adult woman with Graves' disease, either hyperthyroidism or ophthalmopathy (not recorded which). In nucleotides, the CDR3 is TGTGCCAGCAGCTCCCTAGCTAGAGAGACCCAGTACTTC. Translation: CASSSLARETQYF.